This TCR beta chain was sequenced in a study of PD-1 blockade in classical Hodgkin lymphoma (TCRdb year 2020). Regarding the research as a whole: Nivolumab dosing was 3 mg/kg intravenously every 2 weeks, continuing until either disease progression or unacceptable toxicity. The study used TCR beta sequencing and CyTOF to define a peripheral blood immune signature of response to PD-1 blockade in classical Hodgkin lymphoma.

Comment on this clone: There is no known antigen for this receptor. Nothing much larger sits one base from this clone, and base qualities are not available.

Sample time point, as interpreted from the label and publication: cycle 4 day 1 (C4D1), after 5 to 7 weeks of nivolumab. All trial patients had relapsed after autologous stem cell transplantation, with cohorts A, B and C differing in prior brentuximab vedotin exposure. The trial cohort was composed of about 54 patients with relapsed/refractory classical Hodgkin lymphoma, for whom complete response, partial response or progressive disease was recorded as best overall response. Single-agent nivolumab was administered to trial patients in the multi-cohort phase II CheckMate 205 trial. An independent review committee assessed best overall response using the 2007 International Working Group response criteria. PBMCs from the trial were collected at three points: immediately before nivolumab initiation (C1D1), and during therapy at cycle 2 day 1 and cycle 4 day 1. After peripheral blood was drawn into 8 mL Vacutainer Cell Preparation Tubes, PBMCs were isolated by centrifugation and then cryopreserved.

Counted from cysteine to phenylalanine, this CDR3 has 15 amino acids. CDR3 DNA is the only sequence kept; it has 45 bases, read in frame from the first base. V was cut back by 2 bases and J by 8 bases, leaving a gap of 16 bases between them. Taken from the germline V gene, the CDR1 and CDR2 loops are MNHNS and SASEGT. Genomic DNA was extracted with the Qiagen DNeasy kit from unsorted PBMCs and from negatively selected CD4+ and CD8+ fractions. TCR beta CDR3 regions were subjected to amplification by immunoSEQ multiplex PCR with primers that anneal to V and J segments. A synthetic immune receptor repertoire was used to minimize amplification bias, and any residual bias was removed computationally once sequencing was done. The original methods were these. Repertoire diversity was quantified as the Shannon entropy index using custom Python scripts. Unsorted, CD4+ and CD8+ repertoires were analyzed separately, except for combined analyses in which CD4+ and CD8+ sequences were merged in silico. A clone was considered expanded if an increase in frequency of at least 2-fold after treatment relative to C1D1 was found, and a pseudocount of 0.5 was applied to clones undetected at baseline. Clones with 0 or 1 copy at C1D1 were defined as singleton clones, while clones with 2 or more copies were defined as non-singleton clones. By matching protein sequences in sorted samples from the same patient, clones expanded in unsorted samples were annotated as CD4+, CD8+ or unknown. Wilcoxon tests on paired samples were used to test changes in diversity from C1D1 to C4D1. TCRdb retrieved this table from immuneACCESS and kept in-frame rearrangements only. Not all clones are present; in checked studies, unresolved V genes account for under half, and no reason is known for the remainder. The V and J calls and clone size are taken from that table; D and trimming were inferred from the DNA. This sample holds roughly 50,000 clones; around 86% were observed only once. The ten largest clonotypes hold 6.5% to 8% of the sample.

Overall study outcomes, separate from this receptor: Newly diagnosed patients were reported to have lower baseline TCR diversity than healthy donors, and relapsed/refractory patients were reported to have lower baseline TCR diversity still. Only a single clinical trial cohort was studied, and what caused the repertoire differences, possibly disease activity or prior therapy, remained undefined. Baseline diversity similar to that of newly diagnosed patients was observed in trial patients achieving complete response, whereas significantly lower diversity was observed in partial responders and progressors. Diversity was lower in patients who began nivolumab less than 1 year after ASCT, so these patients were left out of later analyses to avoid confounding by immune reconstitution. A significant rise by C4D1 was seen in CD4+ but not CD8+ TCR diversity (p=0.0027 vs p=0.16), with the rise being most apparent in complete responders (p=0.02).

This sequence uses TRBV6-1 and TRBJ2-1; the D segment could be TRBD1, given 6 matching bases. The sequenced sample was peripheral blood mononuclear cells (PBMCs), obtained before the fourth cycle of nivolumab. The TCR was taken from a human donor with classical Hodgkin lymphoma. The CDR3: CASSETWTEGYEQFF. The bases are TGTGCCAGCAGTGAAACCTGGACAGAAGGATATGAGCAGTTCTTC.